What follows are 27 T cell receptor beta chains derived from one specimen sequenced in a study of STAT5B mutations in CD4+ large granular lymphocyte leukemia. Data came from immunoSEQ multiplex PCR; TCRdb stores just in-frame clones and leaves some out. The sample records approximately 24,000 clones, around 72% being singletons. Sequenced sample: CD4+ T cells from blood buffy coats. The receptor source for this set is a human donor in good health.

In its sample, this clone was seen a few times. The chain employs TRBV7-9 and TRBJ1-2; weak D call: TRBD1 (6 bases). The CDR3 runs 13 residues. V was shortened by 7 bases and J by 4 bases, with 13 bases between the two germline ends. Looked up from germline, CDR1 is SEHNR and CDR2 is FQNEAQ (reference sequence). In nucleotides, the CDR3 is TGTGCCAGCATTGGGAGGGGGGGCTATGGCTACACCTTC. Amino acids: CASIGRGGYGYTF. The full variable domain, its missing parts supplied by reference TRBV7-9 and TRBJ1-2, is DTGVSQNPRHKITKRGQNVTFRCDPISEHNRLYWYRQTLGQGPEFLTYFQNEAQLEKSRLLSDRFSAERPKGSFSTLEIQRTEQGDSAMYLCASIGRGGYGYTFGSGTRLTVV.

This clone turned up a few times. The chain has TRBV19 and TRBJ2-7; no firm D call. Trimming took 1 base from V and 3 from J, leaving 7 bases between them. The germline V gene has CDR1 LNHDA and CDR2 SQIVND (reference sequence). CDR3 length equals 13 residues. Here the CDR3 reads CASSIAHLYEQYF. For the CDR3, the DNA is TGTGCCAGTAGTATAGCACATCTCTACGAGCAGTACTTC.

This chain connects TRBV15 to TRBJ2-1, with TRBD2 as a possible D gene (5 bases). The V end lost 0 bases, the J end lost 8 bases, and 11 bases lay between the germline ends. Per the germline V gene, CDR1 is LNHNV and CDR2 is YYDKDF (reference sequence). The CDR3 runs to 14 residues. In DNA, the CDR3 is TGTGCCACCAGCAGAGATCCTAGCATGGATGAGCAGTTCTTC. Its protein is CATSRDPSMDEQFF. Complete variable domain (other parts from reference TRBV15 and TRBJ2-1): DAMVIQNPRYQVTQFGKPVTLSCSQTLNHNVMYWYQQKSSQAPKLLFHYYDKDFNNEADTPDNFQSRRPNTSFCFLDIRSPGLGDTAMYLCATSRDPSMDEQFFGPGTRLTVL.

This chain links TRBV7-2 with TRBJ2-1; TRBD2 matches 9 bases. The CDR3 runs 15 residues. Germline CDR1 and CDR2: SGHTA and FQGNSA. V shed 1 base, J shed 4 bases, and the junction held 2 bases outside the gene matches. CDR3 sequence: CASSLVAGGYNEQFF. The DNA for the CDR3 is TGTGCCAGCAGCTTAGTGGCGGGGGGGTACAATGAGCAGTTCTTC.

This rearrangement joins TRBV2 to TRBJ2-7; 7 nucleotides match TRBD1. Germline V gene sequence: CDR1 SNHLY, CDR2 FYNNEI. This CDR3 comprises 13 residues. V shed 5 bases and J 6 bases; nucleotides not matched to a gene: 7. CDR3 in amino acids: CASSRDSVREQYF. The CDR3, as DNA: TGTGCCAGCAGTCGGGACAGTGTGCGCGAGCAGTACTTC.

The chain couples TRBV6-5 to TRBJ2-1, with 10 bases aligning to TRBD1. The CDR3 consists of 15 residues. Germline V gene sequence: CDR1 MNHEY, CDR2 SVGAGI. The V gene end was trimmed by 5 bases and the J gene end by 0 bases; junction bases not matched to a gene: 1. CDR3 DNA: TGTGCCAGCAGTCGGACAGGGGGCTCCTACAATGAGCAGTTCTTC. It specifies CASSRTGGSYNEQFF.

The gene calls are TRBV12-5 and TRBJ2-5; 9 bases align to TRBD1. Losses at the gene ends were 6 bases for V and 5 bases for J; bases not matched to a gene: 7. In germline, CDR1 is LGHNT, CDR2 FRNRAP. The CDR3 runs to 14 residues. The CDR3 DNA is TGTGCTAGTGGCATGACAGGGGGGCAGGAGACCCAGTACTTC. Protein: CASGMTGGQETQYF. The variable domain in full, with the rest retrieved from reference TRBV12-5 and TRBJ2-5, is DARVTQTPRHKVTEMGQEVTMRCQPILGHNTVFWYRQTMMQGLELLAYFRNRAPLDDSGMPKDRFSAEMPDATLATLKIQPSEPRDSAVYFCASGMTGGQETQYFGPGTRLLVL.

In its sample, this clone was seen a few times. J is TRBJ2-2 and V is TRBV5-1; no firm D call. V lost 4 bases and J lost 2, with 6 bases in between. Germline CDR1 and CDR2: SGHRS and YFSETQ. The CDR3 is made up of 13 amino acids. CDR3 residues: CASSRGNTGELFF. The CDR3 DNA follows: TGCGCCAGCAGCCGAGGTAACACCGGGGAGCTGTTTTTT.

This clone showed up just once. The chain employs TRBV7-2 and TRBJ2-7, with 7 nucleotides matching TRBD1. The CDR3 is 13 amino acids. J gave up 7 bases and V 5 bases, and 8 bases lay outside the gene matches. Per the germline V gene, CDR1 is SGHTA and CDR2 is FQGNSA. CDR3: CASSQETGREQYF. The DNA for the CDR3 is TGTGCCAGCAGCCAGGAGACAGGGCGTGAGCAGTACTTC.

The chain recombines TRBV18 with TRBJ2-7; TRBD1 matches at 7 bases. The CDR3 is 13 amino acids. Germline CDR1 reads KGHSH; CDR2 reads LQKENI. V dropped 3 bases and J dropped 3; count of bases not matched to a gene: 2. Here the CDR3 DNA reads TGTGCCAGCTCACCGGCAGGGGGCTACGAGCAGTACTTC. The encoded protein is CASSPAGGYEQYF.

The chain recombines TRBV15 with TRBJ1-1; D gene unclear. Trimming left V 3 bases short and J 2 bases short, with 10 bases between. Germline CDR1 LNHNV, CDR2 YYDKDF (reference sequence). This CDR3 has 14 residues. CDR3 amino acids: CATSRLGANTEAFF. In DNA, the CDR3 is TGTGCCACCAGCAGGTTAGGAGCTAACACTGAAGCTTTCTTT.

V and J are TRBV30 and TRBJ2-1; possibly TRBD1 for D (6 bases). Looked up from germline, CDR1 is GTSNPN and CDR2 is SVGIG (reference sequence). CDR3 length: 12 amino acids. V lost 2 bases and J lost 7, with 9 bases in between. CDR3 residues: CAWSQQGNEQFF. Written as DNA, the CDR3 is TGTGCCTGGAGTCAGCAGGGGAATGAGCAGTTCTTC.

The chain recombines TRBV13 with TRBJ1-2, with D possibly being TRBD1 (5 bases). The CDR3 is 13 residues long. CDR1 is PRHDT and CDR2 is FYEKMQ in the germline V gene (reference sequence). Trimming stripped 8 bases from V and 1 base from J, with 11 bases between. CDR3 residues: CASENQGNYGYTF. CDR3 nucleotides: TGTGCCAGCGAGAATCAGGGTAACTATGGCTACACCTTC.

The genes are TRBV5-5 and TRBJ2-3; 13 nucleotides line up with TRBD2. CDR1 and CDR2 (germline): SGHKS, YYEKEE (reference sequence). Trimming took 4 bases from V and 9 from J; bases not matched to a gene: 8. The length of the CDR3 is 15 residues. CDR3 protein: CASSQDRLAGGTQYF. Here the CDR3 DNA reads TGTGCCAGCAGCCAAGATAGACTAGCGGGGGGCACGCAGTATTTT.

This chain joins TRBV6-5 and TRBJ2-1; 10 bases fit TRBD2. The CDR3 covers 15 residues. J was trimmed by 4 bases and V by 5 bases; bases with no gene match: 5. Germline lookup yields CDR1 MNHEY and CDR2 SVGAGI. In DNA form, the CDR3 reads TGTGCCAGCAGTAATGGACTAGCGGCTTACAATGAGCAGTTCTTC. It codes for CASSNGLAAYNEQFF.

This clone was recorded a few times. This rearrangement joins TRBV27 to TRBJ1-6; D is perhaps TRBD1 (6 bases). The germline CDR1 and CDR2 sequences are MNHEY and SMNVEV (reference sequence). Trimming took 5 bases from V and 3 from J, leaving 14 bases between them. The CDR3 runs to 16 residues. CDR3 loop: CASSTTGFLYNSPLHF. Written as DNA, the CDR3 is TGTGCCAGCAGTACGACAGGATTTCTCTATAATTCACCCCTCCACTTT.

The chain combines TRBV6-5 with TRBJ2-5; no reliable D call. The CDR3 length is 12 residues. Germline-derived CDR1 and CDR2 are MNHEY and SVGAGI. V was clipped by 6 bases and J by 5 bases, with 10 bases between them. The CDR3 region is CASSPGWETQYF. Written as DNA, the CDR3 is TGTGCCAGCAGCCCAGGTTGGGAGACCCAGTACTTC.

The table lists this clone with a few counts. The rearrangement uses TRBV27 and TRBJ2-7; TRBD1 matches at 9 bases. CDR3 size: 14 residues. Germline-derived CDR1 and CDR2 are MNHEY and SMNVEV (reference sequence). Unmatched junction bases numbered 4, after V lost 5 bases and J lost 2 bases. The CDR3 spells CASSPRDRAYEQYF. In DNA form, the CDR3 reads TGTGCCAGCAGTCCGAGGGACAGGGCCTACGAGCAGTACTTC.

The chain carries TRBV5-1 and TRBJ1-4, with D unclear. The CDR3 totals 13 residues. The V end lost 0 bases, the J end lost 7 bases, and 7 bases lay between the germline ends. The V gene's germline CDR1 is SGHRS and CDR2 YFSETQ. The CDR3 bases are TGCGCCAGCAGCTTGGACATGCGTGAAAAACTGTTTTTT. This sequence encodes CASSLDMREKLFF.

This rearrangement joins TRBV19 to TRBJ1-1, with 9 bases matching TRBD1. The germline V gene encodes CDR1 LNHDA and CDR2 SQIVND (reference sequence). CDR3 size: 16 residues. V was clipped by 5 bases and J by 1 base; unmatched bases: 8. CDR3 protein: CASSVGQGGANTEAFF. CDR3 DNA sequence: TGTGCCAGTAGTGTGGGACAGGGAGGGGCGAACACTGAAGCTTTCTTT.

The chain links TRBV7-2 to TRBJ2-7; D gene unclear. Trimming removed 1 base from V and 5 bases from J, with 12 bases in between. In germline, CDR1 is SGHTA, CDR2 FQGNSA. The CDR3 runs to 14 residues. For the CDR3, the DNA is TGTGCCAGCAGCTTAGGAATGAAAAAGGACGAGCAGTACTTC. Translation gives CASSLGMKKDEQYF.

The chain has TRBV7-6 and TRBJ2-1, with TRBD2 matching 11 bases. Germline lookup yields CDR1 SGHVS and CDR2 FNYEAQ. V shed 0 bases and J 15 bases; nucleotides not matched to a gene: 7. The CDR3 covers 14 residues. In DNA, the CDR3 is TGTGCCAGCAGCTTAGCCGTAGCGGGGGGGCTTAGGTTCTTC. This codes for CASSLAVAGGLRFF.

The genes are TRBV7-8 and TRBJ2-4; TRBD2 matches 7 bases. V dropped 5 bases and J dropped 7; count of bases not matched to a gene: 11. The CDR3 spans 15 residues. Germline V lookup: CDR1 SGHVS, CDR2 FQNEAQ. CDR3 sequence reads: CASSHGRLGRNIQYF. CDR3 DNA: TGTGCCAGCAGCCACGGGAGGTTAGGGCGGAACATTCAGTACTTC.

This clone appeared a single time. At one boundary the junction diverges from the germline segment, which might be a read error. The CDR3 sequence: CASSFTPQETQYF. CDR3 sequence (DNA): TGTGCTAGCAGCTTCACACCCCAAGAGACCCAGTACTTC. The chain couples TRBV7-7 to TRBJ2-5; D call uncertain. Germline V gene sequence: CDR1 SSHAT, CDR2 FNYEAQ (reference sequence). The CDR3 is made up of 13 amino acids.

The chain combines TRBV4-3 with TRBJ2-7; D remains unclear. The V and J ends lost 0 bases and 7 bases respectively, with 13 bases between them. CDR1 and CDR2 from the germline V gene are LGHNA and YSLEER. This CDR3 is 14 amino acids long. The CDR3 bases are TGCGCCAGCAGCCAAGATCAGGCCCTTGGGGAGCAGTACTTC. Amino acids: CASSQDQALGEQYF.

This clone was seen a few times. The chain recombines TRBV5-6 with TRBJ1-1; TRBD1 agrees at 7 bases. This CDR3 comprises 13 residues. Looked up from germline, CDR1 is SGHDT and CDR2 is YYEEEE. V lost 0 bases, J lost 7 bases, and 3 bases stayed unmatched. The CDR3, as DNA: TGTGCCAGCAGCTTGGGACAGGGATTTGAAGCTTTCTTT. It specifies CASSLGQGFEAFF.

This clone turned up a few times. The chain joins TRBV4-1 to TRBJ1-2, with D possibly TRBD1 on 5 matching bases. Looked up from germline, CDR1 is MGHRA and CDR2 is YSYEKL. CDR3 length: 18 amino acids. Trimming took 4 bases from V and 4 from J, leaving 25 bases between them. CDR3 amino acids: CASSPTTDRLRSFYGYTF. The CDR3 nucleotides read TGCGCCAGCAGCCCTACGACCGACAGACTCCGCTCCTTCTATGGCTACACCTTC.